Below are 27 T cell receptor beta chains sequenced from a single sample in a study of regulatory T cells in long-lasting Graves disease. HTBI primers from iRepertoire and Arm-PCR of CDR3 regions yielded the TCR beta libraries. Each CDR3 protein is one row after TCRdb ran MiXCR on the multiplex PCR reads. The sample has fewer than 550,000 distinct CDR3 sequences; roughly 16% are singletons. Time point of the sample: newly diagnosed GD, antithyroid drugs for less than 3 months. There was RNA extracted from PBMCs, and the TCR library was made from it. This same sample was also taken into another study, of T cells in Graves' hyperthyroidism and ophthalmopathy.

The sample consisted of peripheral blood mononuclear cells (PBMCs), taken at new diagnosis, from a patient treated with antithyroid drugs. These receptors were taken from a woman aged 35-65 years with Graves disease.

This clonotype was seen at least ten times. This chain links TRBV12-3 or TRBV12-4 with TRBJ2-1; 8 nucleotides line up with TRBD2. This CDR3 is built from 13 residues. Trimming removed 1 base from V and 12 bases from J; junction bases left unmatched: 5. CDR3 loop: CASSLDGGGGQFF. In DNA, the CDR3 is TGTGCCAGCAGTTTAGACGGGGGGGGTGGGCAGTTCTTC.

This clonotype has at least ten counts. The junction does not match germline at one end; this may be a read error. This rearrangement joins TRBV5-1 to TRBJ2-7, with a tentative D call TRBD2 (5 bases). This CDR3 contains 12 residues. Per the germline V gene, CDR1 is SGHRS and CDR2 is YFSETQ. The CDR3: CASSLVAGEQYF. The DNA for the CDR3 is TGTGCCAGCAGCTTGGTTGCGGGTGAGCAGTACTTC.

In this sample, this clonotype turned up many times. The chain joins TRBV7-2 to TRBJ1-5, with D unclear. Germline CDR1 SGHTA, CDR2 FQGNSA. The V end lost 0 bases, the J end lost 0 bases, and 6 bases lay between the germline ends. CDR3 size: 15 residues. The CDR3 reads CASSLAGNSNQPQHF. CDR3 nucleotides: TGTGCCAGCAGCTTAGCGGGGAATAGCAATCAGCCCCAGCATTTT.

J is TRBJ1-2 and V is TRBV19; perhaps TRBD1 as D (5 bases). CDR1 and CDR2 (germline): LNHDA, SQIVND (reference sequence). Trimming removed 3 bases at V and 12 bases at J, with 14 bases between. This CDR3 has 12 amino acids. In nucleotides, the CDR3 is TGTGCCAGTAGTATGGCCAGGGATGTTAACACCTTC. Translation gives CASSMARDVNTF.

The sample holds many counts of this clonotype. The V and J genes are TRBV3-1 and TRBJ1-1; D ambiguous. V was shortened by 0 bases and J by 6 bases, with 8 bases between the two germline ends. The CDR3 covers 13 residues. Germline V gene lookup returns CDR1 LGHDT and CDR2 YNNKEL (reference sequence). CDR3 nucleotide sequence: TGTGCCAGCAGCCAAGATGGACGGGCTGAAGCTTTCTTT. This translates into CASSQDGRAEAFF.

This clonotype was observed a handful of times. The rearrangement links TRBV27 to TRBJ2-3, with D perhaps matching TRBD2 (7 bases). CDR3 length equals 15 residues. The V gene's germline CDR1 is MNHEY and CDR2 SMNVEV (reference sequence). The germline V and J ends were trimmed by 3 bases and 4 bases, with 14 bases remaining between them. Here the CDR3 reads CASSFGGRWADTQYF. The CDR3 DNA reads as TGTGCCAGCAGTTTCGGGGGGCGCTGGGCAGATACGCAGTATTTT.

The table lists this clonotype with many counts. This rearrangement joins TRBV5-1 to TRBJ1-1; no clear D. Germline V gene data show CDR1 as SGHRS and CDR2 as YFSETQ. The V gene lost 5 bases and the J gene lost 10 bases, with 15 bases spanning the gap. The CDR3 sequence is 12 residues long. The CDR3 here is CASRSPARRAFF. The CDR3 nucleotides are TGCGCCAGCAGGTCCCCAGCGAGGAGAGCTTTCTTT.

This clonotype came up many times. J is TRBJ2-7 and V is TRBV12-3 or TRBV12-4; possible D gene TRBD2, 7 bases. The CDR3 loop spans 15 amino acids. Trimming took 7 bases from V and 6 from J, leaving 22 bases between them. The CDR3 sequence is CASTLSGGAPIEQYF. CDR3 bases: TGTGCCAGCACCCTTTCTGGGGGGGCGCCTATCGAGCAGTACTTC.

This clonotype was seen many times. V is TRBV11-2 and J is TRBJ2-3; D perhaps matches TRBD1 (6 bases). The CDR3 runs to 17 residues. Germline V CDR1 and CDR2: SGHAT, FQNNGV. V lost 1 base to trimming and J lost 4 bases, with 18 bases between them. The CDR3 protein is CASSLARGRGFPDTQYF. DNA of the CDR3: TGTGCCAGCAGCTTAGCCAGGGGCAGGGGATTCCCAGATACGCAGTATTTT.

This clonotype has ten or more counts. The chain is built from TRBV24-1 and TRBJ1-5, with 8 bases that match TRBD1. The V and J ends lost 6 bases and 2 bases, in that order; junction bases with no gene match: 5. CDR3 length: 15 amino acids. CDR1 and CDR2 (germline): KGHDR, SFDVKD. The CDR3 coding sequence is TGTGCCACCAGTCGGACAGGGCCGGGCAATCAGCCCCAGCATTTT. Encoded protein: CATSRTGPGNQPQHF.

The CDR3 spells CASSQVTRAGEQYF. CDR3 coding DNA: TGTGCCAGCAGCCAAGTCACCCGGGCGGGGGAGCAGTACTTC. The chain recombines TRBV14 with TRBJ2-7; D is perhaps TRBD2 (6 bases). V was shortened by 1 base and J by 7 bases, with 14 bases between the two germline ends. Germline V gene lookup returns CDR1 SGHDN and CDR2 FVKESK. The CDR3 sequence is 14 residues long.

This clonotype has more than one count but fewer than ten. This chain connects TRBV20-1 to TRBJ2-3, with 10 bases aligning to TRBD2. The length of the CDR3 is 14 residues. Trimming took 7 bases from V and 2 from J; bases not matched to a gene: 6. Germline V lookup: CDR1 DFQATT, CDR2 SNEGSKA (reference sequence). The CDR3 sequence is CSVKRGGNTDTQYF. For the CDR3, the DNA is TGCAGTGTGAAGCGGGGGGGCAACACAGATACGCAGTATTTT.

This clonotype was recorded a few times. A much bigger clone sits one base away, suggesting this may be a read error. The V gene is TRBV28, the J gene TRBJ1-1; D call uncertain. Germline CDR1 reads MDHEN; CDR2 reads SYDVKM. This CDR3 region has 15 residues. This CDR3 reads CASSSPSPMNTEALF. For the CDR3, the DNA is TGTGCCAGCAGTTCCCCCTCACCGATGAACACTGAAGCTCTCTTT. Drawing the rest from reference TRBV28 and TRBJ1-1, the complete variable domain is DVKVTQSSRYLVKRTGEKVFLECVQDMDHENMFWYRQDPGLGLRLIYFSYDVKMKEKGDIPEGYSVSREKKERFSLILESASTNQTSMYLCASSSPSPMNTEALFGQGTRLTVV.

A few counts support this clonotype. This chain joins TRBV20-1 and TRBJ2-2; 7 nucleotides agree with TRBD2. Unmatched junction bases numbered 9, after V lost 2 bases and J lost 3 bases. Germline CDR1 is DFQATT and CDR2 is SNEGSKA (reference sequence). This CDR3 comprises 16 residues. CDR3 protein: CSARRGGGVDTGELFF. CDR3 coding DNA: TGCAGTGCTAGACGGGGCGGGGGAGTGGACACCGGGGAGCTGTTTTTT.

In this sample, this clonotype turned up many times. V gene TRBV3-1 combines with J gene TRBJ2-7; unclear D gene. Trimming took 4 bases from V and 6 from J, leaving 10 bases between them. This CDR3 is built from 12 residues. Germline CDR1 and CDR2: LGHDT and YNNKEL (reference sequence). The CDR3, as DNA: TGTGCCAGCAGCCCGTATCCTGGCGAGCAGTACTTC. It translates to CASSPYPGEQYF.

In its sample, this clonotype was seen a few times. An end of the junction does not agree with germline; a read error may underlie this. This chain connects TRBV5-1 to TRBJ2-1; 7 bases align to TRBD1. This CDR3 spans 15 amino acids. CDR1 is SGHRS and CDR2 is YFSETQ in the germline V gene. The chain's CDR3 is CASSEGAGAVDEQFF. CDR3 nucleotides: TGTGCCAGCAGCGAGGGGGCAGGGGCGGTAGATGAGCAGTTCTTC.

This clonotype was counted only a few times. The CDR3 region is CASSTSSGLGNTEAFF. CDR3 nucleotides: TGTGCCAGCAGTACAAGCTCGGGACTCGGGAACACTGAAGCTTTCTTT. This chain uses TRBV12-3 or TRBV12-4 with TRBJ1-1; tentative D call: TRBD1 (5 bases). The CDR3 is made up of 16 amino acids. V was shortened by 5 bases and J by 1 base, with 17 bases between the two germline ends.

Only a few counts were recorded for this clonotype. The V and J genes are TRBV6-1 and TRBJ2-1; 8 bases line up with TRBD1. This CDR3 has 13 residues. Per the germline V gene, CDR1 is MNHNS and CDR2 is SASEGT. The V gene end was trimmed by 8 bases and the J gene end by 9 bases; junction bases not matched to a gene: 9. The CDR3 DNA is TGTGCCAGCTGCGGACAGGGAGGTGGTGAGCAGTTCTTC. Translated: CASCGQGGGEQFF.

The rearrangement uses TRBV11-2 and TRBJ1-2; the match to TRBD1 covers 9 bases. CDR3 length: 14 residues. Trimming at V came to 6 bases and at J to 4 bases, leaving 6 bases not matched to a gene. The germline V gene has CDR1 SGHAT and CDR2 FQNNGV. In nucleotides, the CDR3 is TGTGCCAGCAGGCCGGGACAGGGCTTCTATGGCTACACCTTC. Encoded protein: CASRPGQGFYGYTF.

The gene calls are TRBV6-1 and TRBJ1-2; 7 bases are shared with TRBD1. This CDR3 has 13 amino acids. V was pared by 5 bases and J by 4 bases, with 4 bases of the junction left unmatched. Germline loops: CDR1 MNHNS, CDR2 SASEGT. The CDR3 region has the DNA TGTGCCAGCAGTACAGGGGCCCGCTATGGCTACACCTTC. Amino acid sequence: CASSTGARYGYTF.

The genes are TRBV19 and TRBJ2-7; 7 bases line up with TRBD1. CDR1 LNHDA and CDR2 SQIVND come from the germline V gene (reference sequence). The CDR3 length is 14 residues. V gave up 7 bases and J gave up 1 base; unmatched junction bases: 7. The CDR3 here is CASTQTGASYEQYF. Here the CDR3 DNA reads TGTGCCAGTACCCAAACAGGGGCGTCCTACGAGCAGTACTTC.

A few counts support this clonotype. The chain recombines TRBV18 with TRBJ2-7, with unresolved D. The germline V gene encodes CDR1 KGHSH and CDR2 LQKENI. There are 14 residues in the CDR3. V was trimmed by 3 bases and J by 2 bases, leaving 11 bases between them. CDR3 sequence (DNA): TGTGCCAGCTCACCTTCAGTGAGAACCTACGAGCAGTACTTC. It specifies CASSPSVRTYEQYF.

This clonotype showed up many times. The DNA of the CDR3 is TGTGCCATTTCGGCAGGTGACGCCGGGGAGCTGTTTTTT. Translating it yields CAISAGDAGELFF. The V and J genes are TRBV15 and TRBJ2-2; no firm D call. The V end lost 10 bases, the J end lost 6 bases, and 15 bases lay between the germline ends. The CDR3 totals 13 residues. In germline, CDR1 is LNHNV, CDR2 YYDKDF (reference sequence). The variable domain in full, with the rest retrieved from reference TRBV15 and TRBJ2-2, is DAMVIQNPRYQVTQFGKPVTLSCSQTLNHNVMYWYQQKSSQAPKLLFHYYDKDFNNEADTPDNFQSRRPNTSFCFLDIRSPGLGDTAMYLCAISAGDAGELFFGEGSRLTVL.

The chain joins TRBV20-1 to TRBJ1-2, with D unresolved. The CDR3 extends over 12 amino acids. CDR1 DFQATT and CDR2 SNEGSKA come from the germline V gene (reference sequence). V lost 3 bases, J lost 4 bases, and 9 bases lay in between. The CDR3 DNA is TGCAGTGCTAGTGATCCGTCCTATGGCTACACCTTC. Encoded protein: CSASDPSYGYTF.

This clonotype was counted at least ten times. The chain employs TRBV5-1 and TRBJ2-1, with 8 bases lining up with TRBD2. The CDR3 spans 15 residues. V trimming: 5 bases; J trimming: 4 bases; junction bases outside the gene matches: 8. Germline loops: CDR1 SGHRS, CDR2 YFSETQ. The CDR3 is CASRAGTSPYNEQFF. DNA of the CDR3: TGCGCCAGCAGGGCCGGGACTAGTCCGTACAATGAGCAGTTCTTC.

The CDR3 nucleotides are TGCGCCAGCAGCGTCGGGACGGCCTTATATGGCTACACCTTC. Encoded protein: CASSVGTALYGYTF. This chain joins TRBV5-1 and TRBJ1-2, with D possibly matching TRBD1 (5 bases). This CDR3 comprises 14 residues. Looked up from germline, CDR1 is SGHRS and CDR2 is YFSETQ. V lost 4 bases and J 5 bases, leaving 15 bases between the germline ends.

This clonotype was counted a few times. This sequence joins TRBV6-2 or TRBV6-3 and TRBJ1-2, with a possible D match to TRBD1 (6 bases). Germline CDR1 and CDR2: MNHEY and SVGEGT. The CDR3 has 14 residues. V gave up 2 bases and J gave up 4 bases, with 11 bases separating them. CDR3 region: CASSYTGTLYGYTF. DNA for the CDR3: TGTGCCAGCAGTTACACAGGGACTCTCTATGGCTACACCTTC.